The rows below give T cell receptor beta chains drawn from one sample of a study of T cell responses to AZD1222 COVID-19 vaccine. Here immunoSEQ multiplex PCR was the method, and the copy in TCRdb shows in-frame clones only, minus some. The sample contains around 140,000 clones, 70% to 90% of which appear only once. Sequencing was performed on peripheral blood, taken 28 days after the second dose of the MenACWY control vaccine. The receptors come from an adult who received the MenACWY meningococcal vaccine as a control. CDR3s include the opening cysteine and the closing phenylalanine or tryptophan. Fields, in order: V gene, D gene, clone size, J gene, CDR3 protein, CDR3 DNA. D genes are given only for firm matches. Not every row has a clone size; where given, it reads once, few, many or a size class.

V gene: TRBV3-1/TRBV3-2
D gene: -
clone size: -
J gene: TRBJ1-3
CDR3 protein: CASSPSVTWGNTIYF
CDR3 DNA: TGTGCCAGCAGCCCATCCGTTACGTGGGGAAACACCATATATTTT

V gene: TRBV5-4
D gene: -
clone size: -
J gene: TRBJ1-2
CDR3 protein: CASSWRTAGFDYGYTF
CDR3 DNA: TGTGCCAGCAGCTGGAGGACAGCGGGGTTCGACTATGGCTACACCTTC

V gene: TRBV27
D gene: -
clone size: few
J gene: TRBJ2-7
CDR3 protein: CASSSGPLNPIF
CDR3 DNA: TGTGCCAGCAGTTCTGGACCGCTAAACCCCATATTC

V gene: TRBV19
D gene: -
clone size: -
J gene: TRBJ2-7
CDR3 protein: CASSPTAVKGTYEQYF
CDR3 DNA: TGTGCCAGTAGTCCTACCGCGGTAAAGGGTACCTACGAGCAGTACTTC

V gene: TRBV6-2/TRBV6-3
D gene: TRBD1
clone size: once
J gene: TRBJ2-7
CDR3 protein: CASSRSGTGPREQYF
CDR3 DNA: TGTGCCAGCAGTCGATCCGGGACAGGGCCACGGGAGCAGTACTTC

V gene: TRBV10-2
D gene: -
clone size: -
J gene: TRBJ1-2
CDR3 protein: CASSVGGDYGYTF
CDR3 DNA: TGCGCCAGCAGTGTTGGGGGAGACTATGGCTACACCTTC

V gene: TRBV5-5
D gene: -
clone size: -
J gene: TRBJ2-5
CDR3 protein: CASDGGQETQYF
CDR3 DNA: TGTGCCAGCGATGGCGGGCAAGAGACCCAGTACTTC

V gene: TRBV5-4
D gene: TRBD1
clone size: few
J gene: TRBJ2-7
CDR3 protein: CASSPPGQGAGEQYF
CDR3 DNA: TGTGCCAGCAGCCCCCCGGGACAGGGGGCCGGCGAGCAGTACTTC

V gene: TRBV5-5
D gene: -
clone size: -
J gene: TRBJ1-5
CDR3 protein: CASSPLEGRNNQPQHF
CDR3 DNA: TGTGCCAGCAGCCCACTTGAGGGAAGAAACAATCAGCCCCAGCATTTT

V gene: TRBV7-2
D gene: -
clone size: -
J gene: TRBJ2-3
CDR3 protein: CASSWGGRKSTDTQYF
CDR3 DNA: TGTGCCAGCAGCTGGGGTGGCCGCAAAAGCACAGATACGCAGTATTTT

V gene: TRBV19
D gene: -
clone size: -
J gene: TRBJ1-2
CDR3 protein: CASLKGVAYGYTF
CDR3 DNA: TGTGCCAGCCTCAAGGGGGTCGCCTATGGCTACACCTTC

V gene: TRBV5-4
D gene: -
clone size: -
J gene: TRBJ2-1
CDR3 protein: CASSFPGNEQFF
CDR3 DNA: TGTGCCAGCAGCTTCCCAGGGAATGAGCAGTTCTTC

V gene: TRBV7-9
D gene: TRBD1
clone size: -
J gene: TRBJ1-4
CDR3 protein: CASSNRGLLEKLFF
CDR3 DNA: TGTGCCAGCAGTAACAGGGGTCTTCTCGAAAAACTGTTTTTT

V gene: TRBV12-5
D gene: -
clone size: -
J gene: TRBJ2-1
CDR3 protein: CASGLVSEQFF
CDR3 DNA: TGTGCTAGTGGTTTGGTAAGTGAGCAGTTCTTC

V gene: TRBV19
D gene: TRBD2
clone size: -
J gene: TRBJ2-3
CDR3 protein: CASSMLERGGCTQYF
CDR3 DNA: TGTGCCAGTAGTATGCTCGAGCGGGGGGGGTGTACGCAGTATTTT

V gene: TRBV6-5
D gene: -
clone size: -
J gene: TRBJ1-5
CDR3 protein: CASSYGAGQGQPQHF
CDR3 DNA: TGTGCCAGCAGTTACGGGGCAGGGCAGGGACAGCCCCAGCATTTT

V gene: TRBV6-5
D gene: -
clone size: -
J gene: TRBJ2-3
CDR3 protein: CASRSPRDFYGYF
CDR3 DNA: TGTGCCAGCAGATCGCCCAGGGACTTCTACGGGTATTTT